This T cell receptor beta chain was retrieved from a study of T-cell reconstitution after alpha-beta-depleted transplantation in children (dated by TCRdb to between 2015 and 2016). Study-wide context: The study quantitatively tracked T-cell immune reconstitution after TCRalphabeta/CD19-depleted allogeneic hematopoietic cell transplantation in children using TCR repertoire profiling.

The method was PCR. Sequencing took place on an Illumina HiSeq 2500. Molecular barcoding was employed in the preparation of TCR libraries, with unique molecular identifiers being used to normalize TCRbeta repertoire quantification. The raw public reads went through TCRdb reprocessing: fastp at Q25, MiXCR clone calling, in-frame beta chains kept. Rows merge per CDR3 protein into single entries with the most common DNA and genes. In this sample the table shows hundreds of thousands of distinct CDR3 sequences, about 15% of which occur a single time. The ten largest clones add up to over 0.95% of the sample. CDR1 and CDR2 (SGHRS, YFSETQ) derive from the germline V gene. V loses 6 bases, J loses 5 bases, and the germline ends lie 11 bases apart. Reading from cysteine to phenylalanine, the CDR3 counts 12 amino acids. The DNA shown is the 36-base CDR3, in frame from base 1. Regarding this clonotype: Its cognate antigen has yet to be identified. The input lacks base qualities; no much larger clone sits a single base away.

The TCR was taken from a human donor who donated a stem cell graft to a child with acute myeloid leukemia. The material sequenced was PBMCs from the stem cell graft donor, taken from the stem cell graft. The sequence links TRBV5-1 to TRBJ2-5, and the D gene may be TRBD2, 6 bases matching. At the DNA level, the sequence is TGCGCCAGCACAACTAGCTCGGAGACCCAGTACTTC. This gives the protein CASTTSSETQYF.